The present TCR beta chain was sequenced within a study of T cells in Graves' hyperthyroidism and ophthalmopathy. Investigators excluded patients with uncontrolled infection, other autoimmune disease, pregnancy or lactation. Orbital computed tomography, thyroid ultrasound, serum thyroxine and TRAb, and clinical symptoms together informed the diagnoses. CDR3 length: 16 amino acids. CDR1 is SGHAT, CDR2 FQNNGV, per germline. With 5 bases clipped from V and 2 bases from J, the junction kept 9 bases outside the gene matches. Findings and limits, study-wide: A 13 V-J signature model discriminated ophthalmopathy versus stable hyperthyroidism. The model anticipated ophthalmopathy a median around six months pre-onset.

Amplified TCR beta CDR3 regions derived from RNA transcripts. The HTBI primer set served for first-round RT-PCR of the TCR CDR3. In TCRdb, the multiplex PCR reads were re-called with MiXCR into one record per CDR3 protein. The table lists about 350,000 distinct CDR3 sequences, about a sixth of them singletons. This clonotype was detected only a few times. Antigen specificity is unknown. The chain is built from TRBV11-2 and TRBJ2-5; 9 bases map to TRBD2. This receptor was taken from a woman in her thirties or forties with Graves' ophthalmopathy. Sequenced input: blood. CDR3 in amino acids: CASSPAAGGAQETQYF. CDR3 DNA sequence: TGTGCCAGCAGCCCAGCAGCGGGAGGTGCACAAGAGACCCAGTACTTC. Complete variable domain (other parts from reference TRBV11-2 and TRBJ2-5): EAGVAQSPRYKIIEKRQSVAFWCNPISGHATLYWYQQILGQGPKLLIQFQNNGVVDDSQLPKDRFSAERLKGVDSTLKIQPAKLEDSAVYLCASSPAAGGAQETQYFGPGTRLLVL.